This T cell receptor (beta chain) is from a study of cytomegalovirus exposure and HLA in healthy donors. Study details: A prior study identified 110 million or so unique TCR beta sequences from some 200 million T cells. Study-level results: After further analysis at a later stage, 16,951 TCR beta sequences were associated with HLA alleles at 0.05 false discovery rate.

Unrecorded immune exposure was likely among donors, who were nominally healthy when sampled. In regard to this clone: Its antigen is currently unknown.

Use of 60 Vbeta and 13 Jbeta primers characterized the PCR. The data were produced by immunoSEQ multiplex PCR, yet TCRdb's version contains in-frame clones alone and is incomplete. The repertoire holds fewer than 200,000 clones, with roughly 74% as singletons. The ends were cut back, 1 base at V and 2 bases at J, with 12 bases in the middle. There are 15 residues in the CDR3. Germline CDR1 reads LNHDA; CDR2 reads SQIVND (reference sequence). This sequence was found in a male donor in good health and CMV-seronegative. Sequencing was done on a sample of PBMCs. V and J are TRBV19 and TRBJ2-7; D might be TRBD2 (6 bases). The CDR3 is CASSIGGGGTYEQYF. The CDR3 nucleotides are TGTGCCAGTAGTATAGGGGGAGGTGGGACCTACGAGCAGTACTTC.